The T cell receptor (beta chain) under discussion was sequenced for a study of blood T cells in healthy people across ages. Study conclusions and caveats: Roughly linear declines in TCR beta diversity per million T cells occurred with age.

It was with a sample-barcoded 5' primer and a J-beta primer mix that a second PCR of roughly 7 to 12 cycles was run. Each cDNA molecule was tagged by a template-switch adaptor that had 12 random nucleotides. Every sample gave at least 2.5 million paired-end reads containing CDR3. Each CDR3 protein is one row after TCRdb ran MiXCR on the 5' RACE reads. Of about 600,000 distinct CDR3 sequences in the sample, around half were seen once. Regarding this clonotype: Antigen unknown.

V lost 0 bases and J 3 bases, leaving 15 bases between the germline ends. This CDR3 is built from 16 residues. Germline V gives CDR1 SEHNR, CDR2 FQNEAQ (reference sequence). The rearrangement links TRBV7-9 to TRBJ2-7; tentatively, D is TRBD1 (7 bases). The sequence derives from an elderly man in good health. Sequencing was done on a sample of blood. In DNA form, the CDR3 reads TGTGCCAGCAGCTTAGCAATCCAGGGGGAGGACTACGAGCAGTACTTC. Translating gives CASSLAIQGEDYEQYF.